This entry lists 22 T cell receptor beta chains sequenced from one sample in a study of blood T cell repertoires in COVID-19. TCRdb keeps only in-frame clones here, not all; method: immunoSEQ multiplex PCR. The data show tens of thousands of clones, with around 90% seen just once and less than 0.55% held by the top ten. The sequencing input was peripheral blood. These TCRs come from a man aged 45 to 65 with COVID-19, enrolled during active disease.

DNA of the CDR3: TGTGCCAGTAGTATAGAGGCTAGCGGAGGGTACAATGAGCAGTTCTTC. This codes for CASSIEASGGYNEQFF. This chain connects TRBV19 to TRBJ2-1; 7 bases align to TRBD2. Germline V gives CDR1 LNHDA, CDR2 SQIVND (reference sequence). This CDR3 comprises 16 residues. The V and J ends lost 0 bases and 4 bases, in that order; junction bases with no gene match: 6.

The chain carries TRBV18 and TRBJ1-5, with 7 bases aligning to TRBD1. Germline-derived CDR1 and CDR2 are KGHSH and LQKENI. The ends lost 5 bases at V and 5 bases at J; junction bases unmatched: 12. This CDR3 has 16 amino acids. The DNA of the CDR3 is TGTGCCAGCTCAGTAACTTCAGGGGGAAGGGATCAGCCCCAGCATTTT. The encoded protein is CASSVTSGGRDQPQHF.

This clone was picked up one time. Written as DNA, the CDR3 is TGCGCCAGCAGCTTGATTAATTTTGCGATGACCAGGGAAGATACGCAGTATTTT. Translated: CASSLINFAMTREDTQYF. The genes are TRBV5-1 and TRBJ2-3, with a weak D call TRBD1 (5 bases). The length of the CDR3 is 18 residues. Deletions cut 1 base from V and 5 bases from J, with 23 bases between. In germline, CDR1 is SGHRS, CDR2 YFSETQ. The complete variable domain, with remaining parts taken from reference TRBV5-1 and TRBJ2-3, reads KAGVTQTPRYLIKTRGQQVTLSCSPISGHRSVSWYQQTPGQGLQFLFEYFSETQRNKGNFPGRFSGRQFSNSRSEMNVSTLELGDSALYLCASSLINFAMTREDTQYFGPGTRLTVL.

This chain uses TRBV20-1 with TRBJ2-1; 8 bases fit TRBD1. This CDR3 region has 15 residues. V was clipped by 3 bases and J by 9 bases; unmatched bases: 13. Germline CDR1 reads DFQATT; CDR2 reads SNEGSKA (reference sequence). The CDR3 loop is CSASSRTGLTGEQFF. DNA of the CDR3: TGCAGTGCTAGTTCGAGGACAGGGCTCACAGGTGAGCAGTTCTTC.

This chain uses TRBV18 with TRBJ2-1; 9 nucleotides align to TRBD2. This CDR3 comprises 15 residues. V gave up 5 bases and J gave up 4 bases; unmatched junction bases: 6. Germline V gives CDR1 KGHSH, CDR2 LQKENI. CDR3 region: CASSFLAGPYNEQFF. As DNA, the CDR3 is TGTGCCAGCTCATTTCTAGCGGGGCCATACAATGAGCAGTTCTTC. Looking up the rest from reference TRBV18 and TRBJ2-1 gives the full variable domain: NAGVMQNPRHLVRRRGQEARLRCSPMKGHSHVYWYRQLPEEGLKFMVYLQKENIIDESGMPKERFSAEFPKEGPSILRIQQVVRGDSAAYFCASSFLAGPYNEQFFGPGTRLTVL.

The chain joins TRBV5-1 to TRBJ2-5; D remains ambiguous. V was clipped by 1 base and J by 2 bases, with 12 bases between them. This CDR3 has 15 amino acids. Germline V gene sequence: CDR1 SGHRS, CDR2 YFSETQ. CDR3 sequence reads: CASSLYGGTQETQYF. The CDR3 coding sequence is TGCGCCAGCAGCTTGTACGGCGGAACTCAAGAGACCCAGTACTTC. Based on the CDR3 plus reference TRBV5-1 and TRBJ2-5, the full variable domain is KAGVTQTPRYLIKTRGQQVTLSCSPISGHRSVSWYQQTPGQGLQFLFEYFSETQRNKGNFPGRFSGRQFSNSRSEMNVSTLELGDSALYLCASSLYGGTQETQYFGPGTRLLVL.

This clone was seen only once. The V call is TRBV6-1, the J call TRBJ1-6, with D possibly TRBD1 on 5 matching bases. The V end lost 1 base, the J end lost 9 bases, and 10 bases lay between the germline ends. Germline CDR1 reads MNHNS; CDR2 reads SASEGT. The CDR3 consists of 14 residues. The CDR3 sequence is CASSEGGRSSPLHF. Written as DNA, the CDR3 is TGTGCCAGCAGTGAAGGGGGGAGGAGTTCACCCCTCCACTTT.

The chain joins TRBV6-5 to TRBJ1-2, with 10 nucleotides matching TRBD1. This CDR3 has 12 amino acids. Germline V lookup: CDR1 MNHEY, CDR2 SVGAGI. J was trimmed by 7 bases and V by 9 bases; bases with no gene match: 5. In nucleotides, the CDR3 is TGTGCCAGTTGGACAGGGGGGGTTGGCTACACCTTC. Protein: CASWTGGVGYTF.

This rearrangement joins TRBV29-1 to TRBJ2-1; maybe TRBD1 (5 bases). CDR1 SQVTM and CDR2 ANQGSEA come from the germline V gene. This CDR3 has 12 residues. The germline V and J ends were trimmed by 7 bases and 8 bases, with 15 bases remaining between them. The CDR3 bases are TGCAGCGGGGGCCTTTTAGACTATGAGCAGTTCTTC. Encoded protein: CSGGLLDYEQFF.

CDR3 DNA: TGTGCCAGCGGGGGGGACTCTGGAAACACCATATATTTT. It encodes CASGGDSGNTIYF. The V call is TRBV28, the J call TRBJ1-3; possibly TRBD1 for D (5 bases). Germline CDR1 and CDR2: MDHEN and SYDVKM. The CDR3 length is 13 residues. V was clipped by 8 bases and J by 0 bases, with 8 bases between them.

CDR3: CASSPDFFDTQYF. DNA for the CDR3: TGTGCCAGCAGCCCAGACTTCTTTGATACGCAGTATTTT. The chain combines TRBV7-9 with TRBJ2-3; D is unclear. Trimming removed 5 bases at V and 6 bases at J, with 12 bases between. Germline CDR1 reads SEHNR; CDR2 reads FQNEAQ (reference sequence). The CDR3 is 13 amino acids.

V gene TRBV5-8 combines with J gene TRBJ1-1; possible D gene TRBD1, 6 bases. V was trimmed by 5 bases and J by 4 bases, leaving 18 bases between them. The CDR3 is made up of 15 amino acids. Germline V gene data show CDR1 as SGHTS and CDR2 as YDEGEE. The CDR3 DNA sequence: TGTGCCAGCAGTCATCCCGGCAGGGGCAGCACTGAAGCTTTCTTT. This gives the protein CASSHPGRGSTEAFF.

The J gene is TRBJ1-6, the V gene TRBV7-9, with 8 bases fitting TRBD1. Germline CDR1 reads SEHNR; CDR2 reads FQNEAQ (reference sequence). The CDR3 covers 14 residues. Trimming took 4 bases from V and 8 from J; bases not matched to a gene: 4. Here the CDR3 DNA reads TGTGCCAGCAGCTGGACAGGGACCCATTCACCCCTCCACTTT. It encodes CASSWTGTHSPLHF.

The chain carries TRBV11-3 and TRBJ2-1, with no clear D. The germline CDR1 and CDR2 sequences are SGHNT and YENEEA. V was cut by 1 base and J by 0 bases, with 4 bases left in between. There are 14 residues in the CDR3. The CDR3 nucleotides are TGTGCCAGCAGCTTAGCGAGCTCCTACAATGAGCAGTTCTTC. As protein: CASSLASSYNEQFF.

This rearrangement joins TRBV29-1 to TRBJ1-1, with a tentative D call TRBD1 (5 bases). CDR3 size: 11 residues. In germline, CDR1 is SQVTM, CDR2 ANQGSEA. Trimming took off 4 bases at V and 5 bases at J, with 8 bases between the two ends. CDR3 DNA sequence: TGCAGCGTTGGGGGGGGAACTGAAGCTTTCTTT. Translating gives CSVGGGTEAFF.

V is TRBV7-9 and J is TRBJ1-1, with 9 bases identical to TRBD1. The germline V gene has CDR1 SEHNR and CDR2 FQNEAQ (reference sequence). V gave up 1 base and J gave up 4 bases; unmatched junction bases: 1. This CDR3 is built from 14 residues. CDR3 coding DNA: TGTGCCAGCAGCTTAGTACAGGGGGCCACTGAAGCTTTCTTT. Translating it yields CASSLVQGATEAFF.

V usage is TRBV11-2 and J usage is TRBJ2-1; 7 bases agree with TRBD2. The V gene's germline CDR1 is SGHAT and CDR2 FQNNGV. The trim removed 5 bases at V and 5 bases at J, leaving 12 bases unmatched. This CDR3 comprises 16 residues. CDR3 region: CASSPWAGASNNEQFF. Here the CDR3 DNA reads TGTGCCAGCAGCCCGTGGGCGGGAGCATCAAACAATGAGCAGTTCTTC.

This clone was detected only once. The chain joins TRBV27 to TRBJ2-3; TRBD2 might be the D (6 bases). V dropped 4 bases and J dropped 6 bases, with 20 bases sitting between them. CDR3 length equals 16 residues. The germline V gene encodes CDR1 MNHEY and CDR2 SMNVEV (reference sequence). The CDR3, as DNA: TGTGCCAGCAGTTCCGCCGAGGAGGGGTCCAGGGATACGCAGTATTTT. Translating it yields CASSSAEEGSRDTQYF.

The rearrangement links TRBV24-1 to TRBJ2-3; 7 nucleotides agree with TRBD2. The CDR3 sequence is 15 residues long. CDR1 is KGHDR, CDR2 SFDVKD, per germline. V was pared by 7 bases and J by 1 base, with 7 bases of the junction left unmatched. CDR3 loop: CATSPRTSGTDTQYF. CDR3 bases: TGTGCCACCAGCCCCCGGACTAGTGGCACAGATACGCAGTATTTT.

The chain has TRBV20-1 and TRBJ2-7, with TRBD1 matching over 9 bases. The CDR3 totals 13 residues. Losses at the gene ends were 3 bases for V and 4 bases for J; bases not matched to a gene: 4. Germline lookup yields CDR1 DFQATT and CDR2 SNEGSKA (reference sequence). CDR3 sequence (DNA): TGCAGTGCTAGTCGACAGGGGGGGTACGAGCAGTACTTC. Protein product: CSASRQGGYEQYF.

V and J are TRBV5-1 and TRBJ2-3; D might be TRBD1 (5 bases). V was pared by 3 bases and J by 6 bases, with 11 bases between. The CDR3 sequence is 13 residues long. Germline V gene lookup returns CDR1 SGHRS and CDR2 YFSETQ. CDR3: CASSYQAGDTQYF. CDR3 sequence (DNA): TGCGCCAGCAGCTACCAGGCAGGGGATACGCAGTATTTT.

The J gene is TRBJ2-3, the V gene TRBV29-1; 13 positions agree with TRBD2. The CDR3 runs 18 residues. Per germline, CDR1 SQVTM and CDR2 ANQGSEA. After removal of 6 bases from V and 5 bases from J, the junction contained 17 bases not matched to a gene. The CDR3 reads CSVAPTSGLAGIGDTQYF. The CDR3 coding sequence is TGCAGCGTCGCACCCACCTCGGGACTAGCGGGAATCGGAGATACGCAGTATTTT.